Sequencing of this T cell receptor (beta chain) was carried out in a study of somatic mutations in cytotoxic T cells in rheumatoid arthritis (dated 2017 in TCRdb). About the full investigation: Right after diagnosis and prior to the start of any treatment, roughly 33 ml EDTA of peripheral blood was drawn from patients. Patient and control groups had essentially identical median ages. Some V beta antibody-stained T-cell populations were flow-sorted on a FACSAria II or Sony SH800 at nearly 100% purity, and sorted V beta1+ cells also underwent TCRB sequencing. The study asked whether expanded CD8+ T-cell clones in newly diagnosed, untreated rheumatoid arthritis carry somatic mutations, and used TCRB deep sequencing to characterize clonality. TCRB deep sequencing covered approximately 69 patients with rheumatoid arthritis along with about 20 healthy controls.

Inclusive of the bounding cysteine and phenylalanine, the CDR3 is 19 residues long. The kept DNA is CDR3 alone, 57 bases in frame from the first base. On an AutoMACS, CD4+ and CD8+ cells were isolated via positive magnetic bead selection, and their purity was verified by flow cytometry. Clonal expansions were first screened by flow cytometry with a TCR V beta antibody panel, then characterized by TCRB deep sequencing of sorted CD8+ fractions. Peripheral blood mononuclear cells were isolated by Ficoll-Paque PLUS density gradient separation. DNA was extracted from CD4-enriched, CD8-enriched or PBMC samples with Nucleospin Tissue or Tissue XS kits and quantified with a Qubit 2.0 fluorometer. The full study reports these points: There was no significant difference in CD8+ T-cell clonality between rheumatoid arthritis patients and age-matched healthy controls. The slight TRBV07 underrepresentation in patients was not adjusted for multiple comparisons. In about an eighth of the roughly 60 patients the largest CD8+ clone exceeded 20% of CD8+ cells, and several identical CD8+ TCRB sequences were shared between blood and synovial fluid. The expanded CD8+ clones had unknown antigen targets, and not appearing in virus-specific databases did not rule out that they were virus-specific. Healthy controls showed no age-related increase in CD8+ clonality, whereas patients did (Spearman r=0.49).

Of note for this clone: Its binding antigen is unknown. Nothing much larger sits one base from this clone, and base qualities are not available.

Genomic DNA underwent TCRB CDR3 sequencing using the immunoSEQ assay. The study's processing was this. Only a few patient CD8+ clones larger than 1% matched published virus-specific TCRB sequences when compared against them. The analyses included only productive TCRB rearrangements. Clonality was expressed as a Shannon entropy-based productive clonality index, with each clone defined by a unique TCRB CDR3 sequence. To calculate repertoire overlap between two samples, the template counts of each clone were considered relative to each sample's total templates. A correlation with a Spearman r of 0.55 to 0.65 was found between V-gene usage by flow cytometry and V-gene usage by TCRB sequencing. TCRdb mirrors the immuneACCESS table, restricted to in-frame sequences. Some clones are absent from its copies; in checked studies, under half trace to an unresolved V gene, and the reason for the others is unknown. The D gene and trimming were derived from the DNA, and the V and J assignments and clone size from that table. The sample table contains roughly 20,000 clones; only one count was recorded for over 60% of them. In total, the top ten clones hold about 30% of the sample.

The chain is encoded by TRBV21-1 joined to TRBJ2-7; TRBD2, the table's D call, was not compared with the DNA. TRBV21-1 is marked as a pseudogene. This TCR was sampled from an adult with rheumatoid arthritis. Sequences were obtained from CD8+ T cells sorted from blood. The DNA sequence follows: TGTGCCAGCAGCAAAATTAAAGGGACTAGCGGGAGAATTGAAGACGAGCAGTACTTC. It encodes CASSKIKGTSGRIEDEQYF.